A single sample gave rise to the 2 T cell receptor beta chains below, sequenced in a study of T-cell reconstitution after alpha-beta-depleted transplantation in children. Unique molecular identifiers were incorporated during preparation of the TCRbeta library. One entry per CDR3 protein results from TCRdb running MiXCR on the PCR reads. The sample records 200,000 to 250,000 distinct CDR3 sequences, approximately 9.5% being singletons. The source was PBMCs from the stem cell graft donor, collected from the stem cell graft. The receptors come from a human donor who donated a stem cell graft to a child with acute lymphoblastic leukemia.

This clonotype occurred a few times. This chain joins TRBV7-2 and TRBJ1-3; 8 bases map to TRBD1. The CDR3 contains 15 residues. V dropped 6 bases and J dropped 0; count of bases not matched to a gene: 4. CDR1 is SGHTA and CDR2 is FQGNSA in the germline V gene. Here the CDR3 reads CASRKDRASGNTIYF. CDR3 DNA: TGTGCCAGCAGAAAGGACAGGGCCTCTGGAAACACCATATATTTT. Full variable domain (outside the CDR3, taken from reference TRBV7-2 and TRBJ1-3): GAGVSQSPSNKVTEKGKDVELRCDPISGHTALYWYRQSLGQGLEFLIYFQGNSAPDKSGLPSDRFSAERTGGSVSTLTIQRTQQEDSAVYLCASRKDRASGNTIYFGEGSWLTVV.

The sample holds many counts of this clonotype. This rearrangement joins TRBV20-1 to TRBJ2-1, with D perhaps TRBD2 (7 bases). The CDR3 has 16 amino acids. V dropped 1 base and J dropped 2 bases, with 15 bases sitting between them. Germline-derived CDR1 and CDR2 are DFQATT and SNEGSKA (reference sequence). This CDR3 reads CSARGVGGLTYNEQFF. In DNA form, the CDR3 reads TGCAGTGCTAGAGGAGTCGGGGGGCTTACCTACAATGAGCAGTTCTTC.